This T cell receptor beta chain stems from a study of shared clonotypes between healthy human individuals. The CDR3 sequence is 14 residues long. The junction had 8 bases not matched to a gene; V was cut back by 7 bases and J by 4 bases. Germline values: CDR1 MNHEY, CDR2 SVGAGI. The donor population consisted of healthy HIV-negative adults with no recent acute infections or vaccinations. Both subsets, CD45RA+ naive and CD45RA-negative memory, were split from the CD4+ cells. Study conclusions and caveats: The study generally estimated greater richness for naive than memory subsets.

Note on this clone: Antigen specificity is unknown.

Data came from immunoSEQ multiplex PCR; TCRdb stores just in-frame clones and leaves some out. The data hold 550,000 to 800,000 clones, with 74% observed a single time. This clonotype originated in a woman aged 25 to 45 in good health. Sequencing input: memory CD4+ T cells sorted from blood. Subset defined: CD45RA-negative fraction. The V call is TRBV6-5, the J call TRBJ1-2, with 8 bases matching TRBD1. This chain's CDR3 is CASNGQGGGYGYTF. Here the CDR3 DNA reads TGTGCCAGCAACGGACAGGGAGGAGGCTATGGCTACACCTTC.